Listed below are T cell receptor beta chains from one sample, sequenced in a study of T cell repertoires in ileal Crohn's disease. The repertoire was sequenced with immunoSEQ multiplex PCR; TCRdb's copy has only in-frame clones and lacks some. Here the sample spans nearly 7,500 clones, roughly four fifths being singletons. Sequenced material: ileal tissue. These receptors were collected from an adult with Crohn's disease. CDR3s include the opening cysteine and the closing phenylalanine or tryptophan. The D gene is left open where the match is weak. Expanded clones get a size class; other rows say once, few or many, or leave the size out.

TGCGCCAGCAGTGATTTGGGCGGGACAGGGGACTTTCGGGACGGGGAGCTGTTTTTT CASSDLGGTGDFRDGELFF TRBD1 TRBJ2-2 TRBV10-2 NA
TGTGCCAGCAGCTTTGCGGGAACACCGTACGAGCAGTACTTC CASSFAGTPYEQYF NA TRBJ2-7 TRBV5-6 NA
TGCAGCGTTGGGGACAGGGGCCTCTCTAATGAAAAACTGTTTTTT CSVGDRGLSNEKLFF TRBD1 TRBJ1-4 TRBV29-1 NA
TGTGCCAGTAGTATAGTCGGGACAGGGGTTGGTCAGCCCCAGCATTTT CASSIVGTGVGQPQHF TRBD1 TRBJ1-5 TRBV19 NA
TGCAGCGTTTACAACGGACAGCACTACACAGATACGCAGTATTTT CSVYNGQHYTDTQYF NA TRBJ2-3 TRBV29-1 NA
TGTGCCAGCAGCTTTATAACAGCCTCCTACGAGCAGTACTTC CASSFITASYEQYF NA TRBJ2-7 TRBV7-9 NA
TGTGCCAGCAGAGTTACAGGGTCCGTTGAGCAGTTCTTC CASRVTGSVEQFF NA TRBJ2-1 TRBV25-1 NA
TGTGCCAGCAGCTTAACTCAAGAGACCCAGTACTTC CASSLTQETQYF NA TRBJ2-5 TRBV7-2 NA
TGCGCCAGCAGTCACCCTAGCGGGACGGTCTATGGCTACACCTTC CASSHPSGTVYGYTF NA TRBJ1-2 TRBV23-1 once
TGTGCCAGCAGCCCCGCGGACAGGGGGCTTAACGAGCAGTGCTTC CASSPADRGLNEQCF TRBD1 TRBJ2-7 TRBV16 NA
NA CASSSSGGEDTQYF NA TRBJ2-3 TRBV6-6 NA
TGCGCCAGCAGCATCGACCAAGAGACCCAGTACTTC CASSIDQETQYF NA TRBJ2-5 TRBV5-1 NA
TGTGCCAGCAGCTCCGAGTGGACTGGGGAGCTGTTTTTT CASSSEWTGELFF NA TRBJ2-2 TRBV5-5 NA
TGTGCCAGCAGCTTAGGAGTCCGGGGCTATGGCTACACCTTC CASSLGVRGYGYTF NA TRBJ1-2 TRBV7-8 NA
TGTGCCAGCAGCCCTGGGGGCCTCACCTACGAGCAGTACTTC CASSPGGLTYEQYF NA TRBJ2-7 TRBV11-3 NA
TGTGCCAGCTCAGAGAGTCAGGGTTCACCCCTCCACTTT CASSESQGSPLHF NA TRBJ1-6 TRBV2 NA
TGTGCCAGCACCCAGACAGGGTTCGGTAACACCATATATTTT CASTQTGFGNTIYF TRBD1 TRBJ1-3 TRBV6-6 NA
TGTGCCAGCAGTGACCGACAGGCTTCCTACGAGCAGTACTTC CASSDRQASYEQYF NA TRBJ2-7 TRBV6-4 once
TGTGCCAGCAGCTTGGGAGGGACCGGGGAGCTGTTTTTT CASSLGGTGELFF TRBD2 TRBJ2-2 TRBV13 hyperexpanded
TGTGCCAGCAGCCGCAGCGGGGGAGGCGTTGATGAGCAGTTCTTC CASSRSGGGVDEQFF TRBD2 TRBJ2-1 TRBV11-2 NA
TGTGCCAGCTCACCTGCGACTGGCGGGGGACCTGGAGATACGCAGTATTTT CASSPATGGGPGDTQYF TRBD2 TRBJ2-3 TRBV18 NA
TGTGCCAGCAGGGCGGACAGGGGCGGCTACGAGCAGTACTTC CASRADRGGYEQYF TRBD1 TRBJ2-7 TRBV7-3 NA